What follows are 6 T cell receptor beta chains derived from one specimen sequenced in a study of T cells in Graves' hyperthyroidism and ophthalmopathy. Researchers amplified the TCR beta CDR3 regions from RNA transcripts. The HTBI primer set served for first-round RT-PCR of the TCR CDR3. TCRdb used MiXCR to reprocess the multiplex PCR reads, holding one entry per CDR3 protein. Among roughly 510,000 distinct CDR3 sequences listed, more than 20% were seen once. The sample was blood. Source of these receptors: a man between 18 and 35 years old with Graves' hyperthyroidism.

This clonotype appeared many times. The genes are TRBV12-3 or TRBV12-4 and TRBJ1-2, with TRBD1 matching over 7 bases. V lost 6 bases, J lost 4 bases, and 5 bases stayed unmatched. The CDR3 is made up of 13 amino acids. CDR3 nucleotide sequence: TGTGCCAGCAGCCCAGGGGGGTCCTATGGCTACACCTTC. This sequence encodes CASSPGGSYGYTF.

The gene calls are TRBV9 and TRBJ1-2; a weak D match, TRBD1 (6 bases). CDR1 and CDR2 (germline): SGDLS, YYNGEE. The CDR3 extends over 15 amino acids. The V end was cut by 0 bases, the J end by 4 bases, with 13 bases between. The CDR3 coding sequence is TGTGCCAGCAGCGTAGATGGGGGGCCCGGCTATGGCTACACCTTC. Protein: CASSVDGGPGYGYTF.

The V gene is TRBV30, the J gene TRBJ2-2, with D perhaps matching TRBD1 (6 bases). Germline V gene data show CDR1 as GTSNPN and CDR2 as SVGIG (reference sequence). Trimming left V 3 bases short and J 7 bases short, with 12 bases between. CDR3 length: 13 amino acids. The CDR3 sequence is CAWRNRAGGELFF. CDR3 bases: TGTGCCTGGAGAAACAGGGCAGGCGGGGAGCTGTTTTTT.

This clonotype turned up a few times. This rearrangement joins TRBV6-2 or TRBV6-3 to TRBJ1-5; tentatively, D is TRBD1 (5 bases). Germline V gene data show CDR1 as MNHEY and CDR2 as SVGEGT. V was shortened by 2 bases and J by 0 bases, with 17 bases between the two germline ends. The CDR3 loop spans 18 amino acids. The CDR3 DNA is TGTGCCAGCAGTTACACGCCGGGACGGACATATAGCAATCAGCCCCAGCATTTT. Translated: CASSYTPGRTYSNQPQHF.

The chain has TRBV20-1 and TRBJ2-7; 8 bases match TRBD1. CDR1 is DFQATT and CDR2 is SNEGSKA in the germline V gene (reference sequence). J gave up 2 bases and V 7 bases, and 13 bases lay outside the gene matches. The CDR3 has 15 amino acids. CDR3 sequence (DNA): TGCAGTGTCACCATCCGGGACAGGCTTACCTACGAGCAGTACTTC. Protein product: CSVTIRDRLTYEQYF.

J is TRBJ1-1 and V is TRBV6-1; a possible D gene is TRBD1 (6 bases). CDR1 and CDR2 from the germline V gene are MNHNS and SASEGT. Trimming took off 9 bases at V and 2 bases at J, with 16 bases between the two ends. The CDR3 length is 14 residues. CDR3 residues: CASELADSNTEAFF. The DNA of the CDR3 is TGTGCCAGTGAGCTAGCGGACAGTAACACTGAAGCTTTCTTT.